This TCR beta chain came from a study of blood T cell repertoires in COVID-19 (TCRdb year 2020). Regarding the complete study: Samples covering the acute and convalescent phases of COVID-19 were provided by collaborators in the United States, Italy and Spain. The repertoires were released in a freely available public database meant as a resource for research on the immune response to SARS-CoV-2. Where HLA class I and class II types were available, the types were taken from metadata supplied by the sample provider, not from assay-based typing. Subjects who had been exposed to COVID-19, were actively infected with it, or had recovered from it provided the deeply sampled blood TCRbeta repertoires that made up the dataset. A de-identified subject ID, COVID-19 status, age in years and sex were almost always included in the sample metadata. The material from the prospective study consisted of cDNA or gDNA derived from T cells, B-cell-depleted T cells, or PBMCs. The samples were drawn from the first 160 participants of the ongoing ImmuneRACE study and from more than 1,000 subjects provided by 6 global collaborators. The paper's findings and limits, for the study overall: Clinical and demographic metadata were provided uncurated, with the amount varying by source and participant.

TCRbeta CDR3 regions were amplified from genomic DNA by means of the immunoSEQ Assay, a bias-controlled multiplex PCR. The paper's data handling went like this. Within the assay, amplification of reference gene primers was used to estimate how many nucleated cells each sample contained. To quantify the absolute abundance of each unique TCRbeta CDR3 rearrangement, sequence reads were collapsed and filtered. For each sample, productive Simpson clonality was calculated by taking the square root of Simpson's diversity index across productive rearrangements. The table comes from immuneACCESS by way of TCRdb, which keeps in-frame sequences with V and J called. Part of the clones is missing from these tables; in studies checked, under half for an unresolved V gene and the rest for unknown reasons. V, J and clone size were drawn from that table, and D and trimming were deduced from the DNA. This sample gives tens of thousands of clones in total; approximately 85% of them show up just once. Together, the top ten hold 2.5% to 3.5% of the sample.

In the case of this clone: Its specific antigen is unknown. The input lacks base qualities; no much larger clone sits a single base away.

There are 12 amino acids in the CDR3, from cysteine to phenylalanine inclusive. The read is trimmed to its CDR3 DNA, 36 bases read in frame from base 1. Based on the germline V gene, the CDR1 and CDR2 sequences are MNHNS and SASEGT. The trim is 3 bases for V and 9 bases for J, with a gap of 9 bases between the germline ends. At one collaborating source in Seattle, patients were enrolled during active infection and were followed longitudinally through the course of disease. Collaborating institutions collected whole blood in K2EDTA tubes following their own protocols. Collaborator samples were shipped for TCRbeta analysis as frozen whole blood, isolated PBMCs, or DNA extracted from either sample type.

The chain is made from TRBV6-1 and TRBJ2-4; the D segment could be TRBD2, given 6 matching bases. This clonotype was obtained from a woman older than 75 with COVID-19, enrolled during active disease. Source material: peripheral blood. The CDR3 region has the sequence CASSDGGRIQYF. Read as DNA, the sequence is TGTGCCAGCAGTGACGGAGGGCGCATTCAGTACTTC.